The 28 T cell receptor beta chains given below trace back to one sample, sequenced in a study of Graves' ophthalmopathy and Graves' hyperthyroidism. The TCR beta CDR3 regions underwent amplification from RNA transcripts. In the first round, RT-PCR was carried out with HTBI primers, and a multiplex PCR formed the second round. From the multiplex PCR reads, TCRdb called clonotypes with MiXCR, one entry per CDR3 protein. The top ten hold around 12% of the sample, which has 300,000 to 400,000 distinct CDR3 sequences, roughly 16% seen once. The sequenced material came from peripheral blood. The receptors come from an adult man with Graves' ophthalmopathy.

At least ten counts were recorded for this clonotype. This chain joins TRBV28 and TRBJ2-7; D unresolved. CDR1 and CDR2 (germline): MDHEN, SYDVKM. Trimming took off 5 bases at V and 6 bases at J, with 14 bases between the two ends. The CDR3 has 13 residues. CDR3 residues: CASSPQVVGEQYF. CDR3 in DNA: TGTGCCAGCAGTCCCCAGGTTGTAGGCGAGCAGTACTTC.

This clonotype was counted only a few times. The gene calls are TRBV7-9 and TRBJ2-2; D is undetermined. Germline CDR1 reads SEHNR; CDR2 reads FQNEAQ (reference sequence). The ends were cut back, 5 bases at V and 5 bases at J, with 12 bases in the middle. The CDR3 sequence is 14 residues long. Here the CDR3 reads CASSPSIETGELFF. The CDR3 bases are TGTGCCAGCAGCCCCAGCATAGAGACCGGGGAGCTGTTTTTT.

Ten or more counts support this clonotype. The chain couples TRBV11-3 to TRBJ1-5, with a tentative D call TRBD1 (5 bases). CDR3 length: 17 amino acids. Germline lookup yields CDR1 SGHNT and CDR2 YENEEA. The V end was cut by 2 bases, the J end by 7 bases, with 21 bases between. The chain's CDR3 is CASSLFGPGQGGQPQHF. In DNA form, the CDR3 reads TGTGCCAGCAGCTTATTCGGCCCCGGGCAGGGCGGGCAGCCCCAGCATTTT.

This clonotype was counted ten times or more. This chain joins TRBV11-1 and TRBJ2-7; 11 positions agree with TRBD1. The junction had 0 bases not matched to a gene; V was cut back by 6 bases and J by 2 bases. This CDR3 region has 13 residues. Per the germline V gene, CDR1 is SGHAT and CDR2 is FQDESV (reference sequence). CDR3 DNA: TGTGCCAGCAGGGACAGGGGGCCCTACGAGCAGTACTTC. Protein product: CASRDRGPYEQYF.

The gene calls are TRBV25-1 and TRBJ1-5; D is possibly TRBD1 (6 bases). V dropped 8 bases and J dropped 0 bases, with 20 bases sitting between them. Germline V gives CDR1 MGHDK, CDR2 SYGVNS. This CDR3 contains 17 residues. For the CDR3, the DNA is TGTGCCAGCCGCCGGGCAGGGGTTACTTATAGCAATCAGCCCCAGCATTTT. Translating it yields CASRRAGVTYSNQPQHF.

This clonotype was observed many times. The chain joins TRBV12-3 or TRBV12-4 to TRBJ1-1; perhaps TRBD1 as D (5 bases). CDR3 length: 16 residues. Trimming took off 1 base at V and 3 bases at J, with 15 bases between the two ends. The CDR3 loop reads CASSLVRFGGDTEAFF. The CDR3 DNA reads as TGTGCCAGCAGTTTAGTTCGGTTTGGGGGGGACACTGAAGCTTTCTTT.

The CDR3 region has the DNA TGTGCCAGCAGGGAAACAGGGGGCGCGGGAGAGACCCAGTACTTC. Translated, it gives CASRETGGAGETQYF. V usage is TRBV6-1 and J usage is TRBJ2-5, with 9 bases lining up with TRBD1. The CDR3 is made up of 15 amino acids. The V gene end was trimmed by 6 bases and the J gene end by 4 bases; junction bases not matched to a gene: 9. CDR1 MNHNS and CDR2 SASEGT come from the germline V gene.

J is TRBJ2-2 and V is TRBV30; TRBD2 is a possible D gene (6 bases). In germline, CDR1 is GTSNPN, CDR2 SVGIG (reference sequence). Trimming removed 8 bases from V and 7 bases from J, with 23 bases in between. The CDR3 is 15 amino acids. The CDR3 coding sequence is TGTGCCAGGAAGGGGCAGGGAGGACTCTACGGGGAGCTGTTTTTT. Translated, it gives CARKGQGGLYGELFF.

About this clonotype itself: A much bigger clone sits one base away, suggesting this may be a read error. The chain has TRBV11-2 and TRBJ2-2; a possible D gene is TRBD2 (6 bases). The CDR3 is 17 amino acids. V lost 6 bases and J lost 7, with 24 bases in between. CDR1 and CDR2 from the germline V gene are SGHAT and FQNNGV. The CDR3 sequence is CASRPGSPFGSSGELFF. The CDR3 region has the DNA TGTGCCAGCAGACCCGGGAGTCCTTTTGGGTCTAGCGGGGAGCTGTTTTTT. Supplemented by reference TRBV11-2 and TRBJ2-2, the full variable domain reads EAGVAQSPRYKIIEKRQSVAFWCNPISGHATLYWYQQILGQGPKLLIQFQNNGVVDDSQLPKDRFSAERLKGVDSTLKIQPAKLEDSAVYLCASRPGSPFGSSGELFFGEGSRLTVL.

The V gene is TRBV27, the J gene TRBJ2-7; TRBD1 agrees at 10 bases. The CDR3 totals 14 residues. The V gene's germline CDR1 is MNHEY and CDR2 SMNVEV (reference sequence). Unmatched junction bases numbered 7, after V lost 5 bases and J lost 6 bases. This chain's CDR3 is CASSARQGAGEQYF. The CDR3 bases are TGTGCCAGCAGTGCGCGACAGGGGGCAGGCGAGCAGTACTTC.

This clonotype occurred many times. V is TRBV27 and J is TRBJ2-2; D not resolved. V gave up 2 bases and J gave up 5 bases, with 12 bases separating them. The CDR3 consists of 15 residues. Germline V lookup: CDR1 MNHEY, CDR2 SMNVEV (reference sequence). CDR3 coding DNA: TGTGCCAGCAGTTTAAGGGCCGCGGAGACCGGGGAGCTGTTTTTT. It specifies CASSLRAAETGELFF.

This clonotype was recorded at least ten times. The chain's CDR3 is CAWKQLGPDTGELFF. The CDR3, as DNA: TGTGCCTGGAAACAGCTGGGGCCAGACACCGGGGAGCTGTTTTTT. The chain recombines TRBV30 with TRBJ2-2; possible D gene TRBD1, 5 bases. The CDR3 contains 15 residues. V lost 4 bases to trimming and J lost 3 bases, with 15 bases between them. Germline values: CDR1 GTSNPN, CDR2 SVGIG (reference sequence).

This clonotype was detected ten times or more. V is TRBV12-3 or TRBV12-4 and J is TRBJ1-1, with D unclear. Trimming took off 2 bases at V and 4 bases at J, with 8 bases between the two ends. The CDR3 is 13 amino acids. The CDR3 nucleotides read TGTGCCAGCAGTTTAAGGGTGGCCACTGAAGCTTTCTTT. Protein sequence: CASSLRVATEAFF.

This clonotype was picked up many times. The chain couples TRBV28 to TRBJ1-1; TRBD1 might be the D (5 bases). V was trimmed by 6 bases and J by 1 base, leaving 21 bases between them. This CDR3 is built from 17 residues. Germline CDR1 and CDR2: MDHEN and SYDVKM. The DNA of the CDR3 is TGTGCCAGCAGGGTACGGGGGATCACAAACCGGAACACTGAAGCTTTCTTT. Translation gives CASRVRGITNRNTEAFF.

The rearrangement uses TRBV7-3 and TRBJ2-5, with no clear D. Looked up from germline, CDR1 is SGHTA and CDR2 is FQGTGA. This CDR3 is 14 amino acids long. Trimming took off 1 base at V and 4 bases at J, with 10 bases between the two ends. This chain's CDR3 is CASSLKDGAETQYF. In DNA form, the CDR3 reads TGTGCCAGCAGCTTAAAGGACGGAGCAGAGACCCAGTACTTC.

At least ten counts were recorded for this clonotype. The chain couples TRBV19 to TRBJ1-5; maybe TRBD1 (5 bases). This CDR3 comprises 15 residues. Germline V CDR1 and CDR2: LNHDA, SQIVND (reference sequence). V was pared by 4 bases and J by 3 bases, with 13 bases between. CDR3 in amino acids: CASSNFGTTNQPQHF. The CDR3 region has the DNA TGTGCCAGTAGTAATTTCGGGACGACCAATCAGCCCCAGCATTTT.

This chain connects TRBV29-1 to TRBJ2-2, with 10 bases matching TRBD1. The germline CDR1 and CDR2 sequences are SQVTM and ANQGSEA. Trimming cost V 5 bases and J 4 bases; bases outside gene matches: 4. The CDR3 is 14 amino acids. The CDR3 loop is CSVPRDRGTGELFF. The CDR3 region has the DNA TGCAGCGTTCCCAGGGACAGGGGCACCGGGGAGCTGTTTTTT.

This clonotype has a count of ten or more. The gene calls are TRBV6-5 and TRBJ1-2, with D tentatively TRBD1 (5 bases). This CDR3 contains 13 residues. Trimming cost V 8 bases and J 4 bases, with 14 bases left between them. The germline V gene has CDR1 MNHEY and CDR2 SVGAGI. The CDR3 nucleotides read TGTGCCAGCTGTTTGACAGAAACCTATGGCTACACCTTC. This sequence encodes CASCLTETYGYTF.

This clonotype came up many times. This chain links TRBV29-1 with TRBJ2-7, with 12 positions matching TRBD2. J gave up 4 bases and V 5 bases, and 12 bases lay outside the gene matches. Germline V gene lookup returns CDR1 SQVTM and CDR2 ANQGSEA. This CDR3 has 16 amino acids. The CDR3 loop is CSVSASGRDFRYEQYF. CDR3 bases: TGCAGCGTTAGTGCTAGCGGGAGGGACTTTCGGTACGAGCAGTACTTC.

Many counts were recorded for this clonotype. The chain uses TRBV30 and TRBJ1-6; 9 bases fit TRBD1. This CDR3 comprises 13 residues. The germline CDR1 and CDR2 sequences are GTSNPN and SVGIG (reference sequence). V trimming: 6 bases; J trimming: 8 bases; junction bases outside the gene matches: 5. The CDR3 DNA reads TGTGCCTGCCGGGACAGGGTAGATTCACCCCTCCACTTT. Protein: CACRDRVDSPLHF.

There are a few counts of this clonotype. The chain uses TRBV30 and TRBJ2-2; 10 positions agree with TRBD2. The CDR3 contains 16 residues. J was trimmed by 3 bases and V by 2 bases; bases with no gene match: 6. Germline lookup yields CDR1 GTSNPN and CDR2 SVGIG (reference sequence). CDR3 amino acids: CAWSPSGSFYTGELFF. CDR3 coding DNA: TGTGCCTGGAGTCCTAGCGGGAGTTTCTACACCGGGGAGCTGTTTTTT.

V and J are TRBV7-9 and TRBJ1-2, with D tentatively TRBD1 (6 bases). The CDR3 extends over 13 amino acids. Germline V gene data show CDR1 as SEHNR and CDR2 as FQNEAQ (reference sequence). Trimming stripped 5 bases from V and 13 bases from J, with 20 bases between. The CDR3 reads CASSGAGAGLCTF. The CDR3 DNA follows: TGTGCCAGCAGCGGAGCGGGGGCAGGATTGTGCACCTTC.

The rearrangement links TRBV7-9 to TRBJ1-2; D is perhaps TRBD1 (5 bases). CDR3 length: 15 residues. Trimming took 5 bases from V and 2 from J, leaving 15 bases between them. Germline V lookup: CDR1 SEHNR, CDR2 FQNEAQ (reference sequence). The CDR3 nucleotides read TGTGCCAGCAGCCCGCCAGGGATCGTGAACTATGGCTACACCTTC. Translation gives CASSPPGIVNYGYTF.

In this sample, this clonotype turned up many times. The V and J genes are TRBV5-1 and TRBJ1-5; D possibly corresponds to TRBD1 (5 bases). This CDR3 spans 15 amino acids. V lost 0 bases, J lost 1 base, and 8 bases lay in between. Germline V gene lookup returns CDR1 SGHRS and CDR2 YFSETQ. The CDR3 reads CASSLDPGSNQPQHF. DNA for the CDR3: TGCGCCAGCAGCTTGGATCCAGGGAGCAATCAGCCCCAGCATTTT. The whole variable domain, remainder taken from reference TRBV5-1 and TRBJ1-5, is KAGVTQTPRYLIKTRGQQVTLSCSPISGHRSVSWYQQTPGQGLQFLFEYFSETQRNKGNFPGRFSGRQFSNSRSEMNVSTLELGDSALYLCASSLDPGSNQPQHFGDGTRLSIL.

At least ten counts were recorded for this clonotype. V and J are TRBV30 and TRBJ1-2; D perhaps matches TRBD1 (5 bases). In germline, CDR1 is GTSNPN, CDR2 SVGIG (reference sequence). The CDR3 spans 12 residues. The germline V and J ends were trimmed by 5 bases and 8 bases, with 15 bases remaining between them. CDR3 amino acids: CAWRTRGWGYTF. The CDR3 bases are TGTGCCTGGCGGACGAGGGGCTGGGGCTACACCTTC.

This clonotype was counted many times. V and J are TRBV5-1 and TRBJ1-1, with D possibly matching TRBD1 (6 bases). V was shortened by 4 bases and J by 3 bases, with 13 bases between the two germline ends. Germline V lookup: CDR1 SGHRS, CDR2 YFSETQ. CDR3 size: 14 residues. CDR3 sequence (DNA): TGCGCCAGCAGCGGAGGACAGCGTTACACTGAAGCTTTCTTT. This sequence encodes CASSGGQRYTEAFF.

This clonotype was seen at least ten times. The gene calls are TRBV20-1 and TRBJ2-7, with TRBD2 matching 10 bases. Germline V gene data show CDR1 as DFQATT and CDR2 as SNEGSKA (reference sequence). CDR3 length equals 14 residues. The J segment lost 5 bases and the V segment lost 1 base, leaving 5 bases of the junction unmatched. CDR3 protein: CSARVSGGTDEQYF. The DNA of the CDR3 is TGCAGTGCTAGAGTTAGCGGGGGGACTGACGAGCAGTACTTC.

This clonotype was seen many times. The genes are TRBV6-5 and TRBJ1-1; D not resolved. The germline V gene has CDR1 MNHEY and CDR2 SVGAGI. CDR3 length: 14 residues. V was pared by 6 bases and J by 1 base, with 12 bases between. The CDR3 DNA sequence: TGTGCCAGCAGCCGCGAGAATTCGAACACTGAAGCTTTCTTT. It codes for CASSRENSNTEAFF.